The 25 T cell receptor beta chains presented below share a single source sample, sequenced in a study of T cell changes during pregnancy in multiple sclerosis. Repertoires were generated with immunoSEQ multiplex PCR, while TCRdb's copy carries only in-frame clones and drops some. The sample shows tens of thousands of clones, almost 95% of them seen only once. Sequences were derived from peripheral blood, sampled in the third trimester of pregnancy. These TCRs come from a female donor in good health, enrolled as a control in a pregnancy study.

The rearrangement joins TRBV28 to TRBJ2-2; 13 bases agree with TRBD2. V was clipped by 7 bases and J by 6 bases; unmatched bases: 8. The CDR3 covers 16 residues. The germline gives CDR1 MDHEN, CDR2 SYDVKM. The CDR3 protein is CASTPGLAGFSGELFF. DNA of the CDR3: TGTGCCAGCACCCCGGGACTAGCGGGATTTTCCGGGGAGCTGTTTTTT.

The CDR3 protein is CASSPGQIQETQYF. Written as DNA, the CDR3 is TGTGCCAGCAGTCCCGGACAGATACAAGAGACCCAGTACTTC. V usage is TRBV7-6 and J usage is TRBJ2-5, with D tentatively TRBD1 (6 bases). In germline, CDR1 is SGHVS, CDR2 FNYEAQ. The CDR3 covers 14 residues. Trimming took 6 bases from V and 2 from J, leaving 13 bases between them.

In its sample, this clone was seen once. The chain couples TRBV7-2 to TRBJ2-1, with 8 positions matching TRBD2. Germline CDR1 reads SGHTA; CDR2 reads FQGNSA. The CDR3 has 15 amino acids. Germline trimming cut 5 bases from V and 6 bases from J; bases unmatched to any gene: 9. DNA for the CDR3: TGTGCCAGCAGCCAGACTAGGGCGGGGGGCAATGAGCAGTTCTTC. Its protein is CASSQTRAGGNEQFF.

CDR3 protein: CASSLVPDGTNYGYTF. In nucleotides, the CDR3 is TGTGCCAGCAGCTTGGTCCCGGACGGGACTAACTATGGCTACACCTTC. The chain joins TRBV5-5 to TRBJ1-2; the D is unclear. Germline-derived CDR1 and CDR2 are SGHKS and YYEKEE (reference sequence). V lost 0 bases and J lost 0, with 12 bases in between. CDR3 size: 16 residues.

The chain uses TRBV27 and TRBJ2-1, with TRBD1 as a possible D gene (6 bases). Germline V gene lookup returns CDR1 MNHEY and CDR2 SMNVEV (reference sequence). The CDR3 contains 15 residues. Trimming removed 2 bases at V and 5 bases at J, with 13 bases between. CDR3 sequence reads: CASSLETGINNEQFF. CDR3 DNA: TGTGCCAGCAGTTTAGAAACAGGGATCAACAATGAGCAGTTCTTC.

This clone occurred a few times. The rearrangement uses TRBV6-5 and TRBJ2-2; 7 bases match TRBD1. In germline, CDR1 is MNHEY, CDR2 SVGAGI. The CDR3 runs 15 residues. Unmatched junction bases numbered 6, after V lost 2 bases and J lost 6 bases. This chain's CDR3 is CASSYLQGESGELFF. As DNA, the CDR3 is TGTGCCAGCAGTTACCTCCAGGGGGAATCCGGGGAGCTGTTTTTT.

This clone was seen once. The chain is built from TRBV18 and TRBJ2-2; possible D gene TRBD1, 5 bases. V was cut by 2 bases and J by 2 bases, with 9 bases left in between. The CDR3 runs to 15 residues. Germline assignment: CDR1 KGHSH and CDR2 LQKENI. This CDR3 reads CASSPTGINTGELFF. The CDR3 nucleotides are TGTGCCAGCTCACCAACAGGAATAAACACCGGGGAGCTGTTTTTT.

The chain is built from TRBV27 and TRBJ2-5; D not resolved. Germline loops: CDR1 MNHEY, CDR2 SMNVEV (reference sequence). CDR3 length: 14 amino acids. V lost 7 bases to trimming and J lost 4 bases, with 16 bases between them. The DNA for the CDR3 is TGTGCCAGCACCCCCGCGTCCTCGGGAGAGACCCAGTACTTC. Amino acids: CASTPASSGETQYF.

V is TRBV29-1 and J is TRBJ2-7, with D maybe TRBD2 (5 bases). V lost 1 base and J 7 bases, leaving 14 bases between the germline ends. This CDR3 is built from 13 residues. The V gene's germline CDR1 is SQVTM and CDR2 ANQGSEA. CDR3 residues: CSVEGREGWEQYF. The CDR3 DNA is TGCAGCGTTGAAGGACGGGAAGGGTGGGAGCAGTACTTC.

This clone was seen just once. V and J are TRBV9 and TRBJ2-3, with 11 bases fitting TRBD2. Per germline, CDR1 SGDLS and CDR2 YYNGEE. The V gene end was trimmed by 4 bases and the J gene end by 5 bases; junction bases not matched to a gene: 6. This CDR3 is 15 amino acids long. CDR3 DNA: TGTGCCAGCAGCCACAATCTAGCGGGAGGAGATACGCAGTATTTT. Encoded protein: CASSHNLAGGDTQYF.

V usage is TRBV30 and J usage is TRBJ1-4; the D is unclear. The CDR3 has 13 amino acids. The germline gives CDR1 GTSNPN, CDR2 SVGIG (reference sequence). V was cut by 8 bases and J by 7 bases, with 17 bases left in between. The CDR3 loop reads CAGPCRGVEKLFF. The CDR3 DNA sequence: TGTGCCGGACCCTGCCGGGGAGTTGAAAAACTGTTTTTT.

The chain recombines TRBV6-5 with TRBJ2-1; D is possibly TRBD2 (6 bases). Germline V gene data show CDR1 as MNHEY and CDR2 as SVGAGI. CDR3 size: 15 residues. Trimming took 6 bases from V and 5 from J, leaving 17 bases between them. The CDR3 bases are TGTGCCAGCAGACTTGGGGTAGCGGTAGACAATGAGCAGTTCTTC. This encodes CASRLGVAVDNEQFF.

The gene calls are TRBV2 and TRBJ1-5; weak D call: TRBD1 (6 bases). The CDR3 spans 13 residues. The germline V gene has CDR1 SNHLY and CDR2 FYNNEI. Trimming pared 6 bases from V and 7 bases from J, leaving 13 bases between. For the CDR3, the DNA is TGTGCCAGCAGACCCACAGGGCCGCAGCCCCAGCATTTT. Translation gives CASRPTGPQPQHF.

CDR3 residues: CASSPRQGAKEKLFF. CDR3 DNA: TGTGCCAGCAGCCCGAGACAGGGGGCGAAGGAAAAACTGTTTTTT. The chain uses TRBV7-2 and TRBJ1-4; 10 nucleotides agree with TRBD1. V shed 5 bases, J shed 8 bases, and the junction held 8 bases outside the gene matches. Germline-derived CDR1 and CDR2 are SGHTA and FQGNSA. There are 15 residues in the CDR3.

The chain links TRBV5-1 to TRBJ1-1, with a tentative D call TRBD1 (5 bases). The V and J ends lost 6 bases and 6 bases respectively, with 15 bases between them. Germline CDR1 and CDR2: SGHRS and YFSETQ. There are 13 residues in the CDR3. The CDR3 region is CASIGPGGAEAFF. The DNA for the CDR3 is TGCGCCAGCATCGGGCCAGGAGGGGCTGAAGCTTTCTTT.

This chain links TRBV2 with TRBJ1-2, with a weak D call TRBD1 (5 bases). With 2 bases removed from V and 0 bases from J, the gap between germline ends came to 7 bases. This CDR3 has 14 residues. The V gene's germline CDR1 is SNHLY and CDR2 FYNNEI. The CDR3 DNA follows: TGTGCCAGCAGTGAAACACAGGCTAACTATGGCTACACCTTC. Translated, it gives CASSETQANYGYTF.

The chain has TRBV6-5 and TRBJ1-1; TRBD1 aligns across 10 bases. Germline V CDR1 and CDR2: MNHEY, SVGAGI. The ends lost 6 bases at V and 3 bases at J; junction bases unmatched: 4. The CDR3 covers 14 residues. The CDR3 nucleotides read TGTGCCAGCAGCCGACAGGGGGCCCACACTGAAGCTTTCTTT. Translation gives CASSRQGAHTEAFF.

This clone was counted only a few times. This chain joins TRBV5-6 and TRBJ2-5; D remains unclear. V gave up 9 bases and J gave up 2 bases, with 14 bases separating them. This CDR3 has 13 amino acids. CDR1 is SGHDT and CDR2 is YYEEEE in the germline V gene. The DNA of the CDR3 is TGTGCCACCAAGAAAGGAGAACAAGAGACCCAGTACTTC. It encodes CATKKGEQETQYF.

Remarks on this clone: One end of the junction does not line up with germline, which may come from a read error. This chain uses TRBV5-6 with TRBJ2-7, with TRBD1 matching over 8 bases. Germline assignment: CDR1 SGHDT and CDR2 YYEEEE. This CDR3 comprises 13 residues. CDR3 protein: CASSSDRGNEQYF. In nucleotides, the CDR3 is TGTGCCAGTAGCTCAGACAGGGGAAACGAGCAGTACTTC.

CDR3 region: CASSWGQGYSYEQYF. CDR3 DNA: TGCGCCAGCAGCTGGGGCCAGGGGTATTCCTACGAGCAGTACTTC. This chain joins TRBV5-1 and TRBJ2-7; TRBD1 is a possible D gene (6 bases). The CDR3 contains 15 residues. Per the germline V gene, CDR1 is SGHRS and CDR2 is YFSETQ. With 3 bases removed from V and 1 base from J, the gap between germline ends came to 14 bases.

This sequence joins TRBV18 and TRBJ2-2; D remains ambiguous. The V end lost 3 bases, the J end lost 6 bases, and 8 bases lay between the germline ends. The CDR3 has 13 amino acids. Germline CDR1 reads KGHSH; CDR2 reads LQKENI. CDR3 DNA: TGTGCCAGCTCACCTGAGCGTGCCGGGGAGCTGTTTTTT. It yields the protein CASSPERAGELFF.

V gene TRBV9 combines with J gene TRBJ1-1; unclear D gene. The CDR3 consists of 14 residues. Trimming pared 3 bases from V and 6 bases from J, leaving 15 bases between. The V gene's germline CDR1 is SGDLS and CDR2 YYNGEE. DNA for the CDR3: TGTGCCAGCAGCGGAAGGGAGGGAGCGGCTGAAGCTTTCTTT. This encodes CASSGREGAAEAFF.

This clone was found once. This chain uses TRBV19 with TRBJ1-1; 8 nucleotides match TRBD1. CDR1 is LNHDA, CDR2 SQIVND, per germline (reference sequence). The CDR3 has 20 amino acids. With V trimmed by 0 bases and J by 4 bases, 19 bases remained unmatched. CDR3 region: CASSIDKRTGSHLRGTEAFF. The CDR3 DNA follows: TGTGCCAGTAGTATAGATAAAAGGACAGGGAGCCACCTCAGGGGCACTGAAGCTTTCTTT.

The chain has TRBV10-1 and TRBJ2-7, with TRBD2 identical over 10 bases. J gave up 7 bases and V 3 bases, and 18 bases lay outside the gene matches. The germline CDR1 and CDR2 sequences are WNHNN and SYGVQD (reference sequence). This CDR3 has 18 residues. CDR3 sequence: CASSDPNLLAGPTDEQYF. CDR3 sequence (DNA): TGCGCCAGCAGTGACCCGAACTTACTAGCGGGACCGACCGATGAGCAGTACTTC.

The CDR3 coding sequence is TGTGCCAGCAGCTTAGATAATGGCTTGCCCGGGGAGCTGTTTTTT. Its protein is CASSLDNGLPGELFF. The chain has TRBV11-2 and TRBJ2-2; D is uncertain. Germline CDR1 reads SGHAT; CDR2 reads FQNNGV. Trimming pared 0 bases from V and 6 bases from J, leaving 11 bases between. This CDR3 has 15 amino acids.